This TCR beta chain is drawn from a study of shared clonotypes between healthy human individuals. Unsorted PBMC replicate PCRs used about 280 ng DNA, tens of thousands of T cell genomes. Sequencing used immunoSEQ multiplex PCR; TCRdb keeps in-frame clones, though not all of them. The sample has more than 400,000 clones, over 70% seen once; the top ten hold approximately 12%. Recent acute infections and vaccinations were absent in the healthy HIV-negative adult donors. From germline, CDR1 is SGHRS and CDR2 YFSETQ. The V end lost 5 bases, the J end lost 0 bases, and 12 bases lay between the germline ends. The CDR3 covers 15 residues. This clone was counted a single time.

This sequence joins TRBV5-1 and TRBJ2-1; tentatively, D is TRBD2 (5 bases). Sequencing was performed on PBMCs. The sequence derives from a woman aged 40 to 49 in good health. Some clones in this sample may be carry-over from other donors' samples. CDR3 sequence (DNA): TGCGCCAGCAGAGAGGGTCCTGGCTCCTACAATGAGCAGTTCTTC. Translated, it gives CASREGPGSYNEQFF.